What follows are 5 T cell receptor beta chains derived from one specimen sequenced in a study of cytomegalovirus exposure and HLA in healthy donors. It was with 60 Vbeta and 13 Jbeta primers that the PCR ran. Method: immunoSEQ multiplex PCR; TCRdb's copy keeps in-frame clones and lacks some. The sample lists about 65,000 clones; 62% were seen once. Sequencing input: PBMCs. These receptors were collected from a man in his thirties or forties in good health and CMV-seronegative.

V is TRBV7-9 and J is TRBJ2-3; D is unclear. V lost 5 bases and J 10 bases, leaving 25 bases between the germline ends. The CDR3 contains 16 residues. CDR1 is SEHNR, CDR2 FQNEAQ, per germline (reference sequence). The CDR3 protein is CASSLTPGSQTAPQYF. As DNA, the CDR3 is TGTGCCAGCAGCCTTACACCCGGATCACAGACGGCACCGCAGTATTTT. Full variable domain (missing parts from reference TRBV7-9 and TRBJ2-3): DTGVSQNPRHKITKRGQNVTFRCDPISEHNRLYWYRQTLGQGPEFLTYFQNEAQLEKSRLLSDRFSAERPKGSFSTLEIQRTEQGDSAMYLCASSLTPGSQTAPQYFGPGTRLTVL.

This clone showed up just a few times. J is TRBJ2-5 and V is TRBV30, with D possibly TRBD2 on 6 matching bases. The CDR3 is made up of 13 amino acids. Looked up from germline, CDR1 is GTSNPN and CDR2 is SVGIG (reference sequence). V was clipped by 7 bases and J by 5 bases, with 17 bases between them. The CDR3 is CASRRAPNETQYF. The DNA for the CDR3 is TGTGCCTCCCGGAGGGCCCCCAATGAGACCCAGTACTTC.

This clone was seen a single time. The chain carries TRBV6-5 and TRBJ2-3; the match to TRBD1 covers 10 bases. V lost 5 bases to trimming and J lost 4 bases; unmatched junction nucleotides: 6. The CDR3 totals 15 residues. Germline V gene sequence: CDR1 MNHEY, CDR2 SVGAGI. CDR3 nucleotides: TGTGCCAGCAGTACCCCTGGACAGGGGGCAGATACGCAGTATTTT. It is translated as CASSTPGQGADTQYF.

The gene calls are TRBV2 and TRBJ2-5, with D maybe TRBD2 (5 bases). Looked up from germline, CDR1 is SNHLY and CDR2 is FYNNEI. V was clipped by 4 bases and J by 2 bases, with 8 bases between them. This CDR3 region has 13 residues. The CDR3 nucleotides are TGTGCCAGCAGTGTTGGGAGACAAGAGACCCAGTACTTC. It specifies CASSVGRQETQYF.

This clone showed up just a few times. The chain joins TRBV9 to TRBJ2-1, with 7 bases matching TRBD2. The CDR3 consists of 13 residues. V lost 3 bases, J lost 6 bases, and 3 bases stayed unmatched. Germline V gene data show CDR1 as SGDLS and CDR2 as YYNGEE. CDR3 in DNA: TGTGCCAGCAGCGCCCCGGGGGGCAATGAGCAGTTCTTC. Translating it yields CASSAPGGNEQFF.